This T cell receptor (beta chain) is from a study of response to subunit inactivated influenza vaccine. Whole-study results and caveats: It was suggested by the authors that few new T cells are recruited by each seasonal influenza vaccination.

In the case of this clonotype: Antigen unknown.

TCRdb re-derived calls from the RT-PCR reads in MiXCR, one entry per CDR3 protein. The repertoire holds roughly 570,000 distinct CDR3 sequences, around 15% seen once, with around 10% in the top ten. This CDR3 comprises 15 residues. The V and J ends lost 3 bases and 8 bases, in that order; junction bases with no gene match: 8. CDR1 DFQATT and CDR2 SNEGSKA come from the germline V gene (reference sequence). This specimen was PBMCs from blood, taken 12 days after vaccination. The source of this sequence is a man in his fifties who received an inactivated influenza vaccine. The chain joins TRBV20-1 to TRBJ2-1, with TRBD2 identical over 12 bases. CDR3 nucleotides: TGCAGTGCTAGTGGCCTAGCGGGAGGGTTACATGAGCAGTTCTTC. Its protein product is CSASGLAGGLHEQFF.